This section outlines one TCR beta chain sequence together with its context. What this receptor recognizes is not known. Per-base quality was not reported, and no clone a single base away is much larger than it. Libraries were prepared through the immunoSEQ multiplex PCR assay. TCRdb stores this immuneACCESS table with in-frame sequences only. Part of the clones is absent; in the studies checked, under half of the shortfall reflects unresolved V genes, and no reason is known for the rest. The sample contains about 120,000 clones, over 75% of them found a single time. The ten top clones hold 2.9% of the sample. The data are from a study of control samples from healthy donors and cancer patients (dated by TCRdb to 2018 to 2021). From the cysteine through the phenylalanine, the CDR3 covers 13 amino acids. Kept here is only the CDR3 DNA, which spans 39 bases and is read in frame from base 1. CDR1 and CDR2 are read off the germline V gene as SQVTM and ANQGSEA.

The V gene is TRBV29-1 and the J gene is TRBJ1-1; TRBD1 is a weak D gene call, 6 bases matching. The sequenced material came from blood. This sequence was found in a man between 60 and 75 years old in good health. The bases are TGCAGTGACACAGGGTTCCTAGACGCTGAAGCTTTCTTT. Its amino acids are CSDTGFLDAEAFF.